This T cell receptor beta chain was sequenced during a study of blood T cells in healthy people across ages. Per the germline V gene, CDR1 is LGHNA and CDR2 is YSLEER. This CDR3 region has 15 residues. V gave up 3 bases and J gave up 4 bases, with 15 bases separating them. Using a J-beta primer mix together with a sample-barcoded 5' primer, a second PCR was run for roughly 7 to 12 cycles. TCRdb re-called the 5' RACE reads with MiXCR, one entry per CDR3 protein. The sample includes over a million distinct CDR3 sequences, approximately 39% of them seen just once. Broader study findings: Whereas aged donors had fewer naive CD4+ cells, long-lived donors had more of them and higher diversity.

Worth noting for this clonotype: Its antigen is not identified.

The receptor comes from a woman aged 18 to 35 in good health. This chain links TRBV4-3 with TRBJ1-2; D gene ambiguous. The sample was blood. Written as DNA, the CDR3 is TGCGCCAGCAGCCAGGCGCCTGTAGGCGGCTATGGCTACACCTTC. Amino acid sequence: CASSQAPVGGYGYTF.